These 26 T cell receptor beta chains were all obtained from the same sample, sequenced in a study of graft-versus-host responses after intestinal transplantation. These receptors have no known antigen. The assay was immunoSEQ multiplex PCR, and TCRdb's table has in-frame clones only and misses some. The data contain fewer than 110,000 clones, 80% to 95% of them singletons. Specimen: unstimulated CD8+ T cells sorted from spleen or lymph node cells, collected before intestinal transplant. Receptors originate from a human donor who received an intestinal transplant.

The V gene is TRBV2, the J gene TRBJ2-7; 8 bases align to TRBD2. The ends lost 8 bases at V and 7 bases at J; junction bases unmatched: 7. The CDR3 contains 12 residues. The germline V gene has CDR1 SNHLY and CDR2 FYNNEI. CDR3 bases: TGTGCCAGCGGACGGGGGGGCCGTGAGCAGTACTTC. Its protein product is CASGRGGREQYF.

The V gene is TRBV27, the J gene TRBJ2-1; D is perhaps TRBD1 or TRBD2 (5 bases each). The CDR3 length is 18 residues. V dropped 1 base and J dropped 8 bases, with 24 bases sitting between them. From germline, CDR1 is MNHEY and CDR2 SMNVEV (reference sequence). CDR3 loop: CASSLYPRGALPGDEQFF. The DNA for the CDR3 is TGTGCCAGCAGTTTATACCCCCGGGGCGCGCTCCCTGGGGATGAGCAGTTCTTC.

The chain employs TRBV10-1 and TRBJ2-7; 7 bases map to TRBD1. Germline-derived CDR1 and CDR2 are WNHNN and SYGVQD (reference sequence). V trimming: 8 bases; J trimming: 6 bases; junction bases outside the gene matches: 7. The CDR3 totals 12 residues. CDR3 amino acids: CASGNRGIEQYF. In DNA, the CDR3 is TGCGCCAGCGGGAACAGGGGCATCGAGCAGTACTTC.

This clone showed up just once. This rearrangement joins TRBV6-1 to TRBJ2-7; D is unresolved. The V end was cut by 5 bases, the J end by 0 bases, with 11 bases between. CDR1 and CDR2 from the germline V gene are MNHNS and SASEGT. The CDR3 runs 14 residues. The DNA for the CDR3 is TGTGCCAGCAGTTCGACCCAAAGCTCCTACGAGCAGTACTTC. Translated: CASSSTQSSYEQYF.

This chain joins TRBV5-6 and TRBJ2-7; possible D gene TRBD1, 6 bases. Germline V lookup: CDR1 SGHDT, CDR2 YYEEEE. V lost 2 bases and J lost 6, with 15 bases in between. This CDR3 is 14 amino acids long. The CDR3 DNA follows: TGTGCCAGCAGCTTTCCTCGACAGGTCGGCGAGCAGTACTTC. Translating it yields CASSFPRQVGEQYF.

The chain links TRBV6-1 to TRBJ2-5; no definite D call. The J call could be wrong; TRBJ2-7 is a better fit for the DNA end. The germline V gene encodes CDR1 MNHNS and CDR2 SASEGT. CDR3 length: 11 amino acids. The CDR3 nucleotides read TGTGCCGGCGACGCTGGCTACGAGCAGTACTTC. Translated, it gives CAGDAGYEQYF.

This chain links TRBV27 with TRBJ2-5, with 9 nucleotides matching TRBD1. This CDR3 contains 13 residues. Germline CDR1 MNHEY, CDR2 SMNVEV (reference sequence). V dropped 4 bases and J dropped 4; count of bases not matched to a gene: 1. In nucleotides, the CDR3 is TGTGCCAGCAGTTCGGACAGGGGAGAGACCCAGTACTTC. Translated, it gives CASSSDRGETQYF.

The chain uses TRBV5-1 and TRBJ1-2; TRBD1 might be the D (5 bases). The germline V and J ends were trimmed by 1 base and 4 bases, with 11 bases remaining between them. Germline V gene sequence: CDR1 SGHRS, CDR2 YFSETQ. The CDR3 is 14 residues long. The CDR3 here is CASSLLPGTYGYTF. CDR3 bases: TGCGCCAGCAGCTTGTTGCCCGGGACCTATGGCTACACCTTC. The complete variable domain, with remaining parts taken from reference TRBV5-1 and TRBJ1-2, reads KAGVTQTPRYLIKTRGQQVTLSCSPISGHRSVSWYQQTPGQGLQFLFEYFSETQRNKGNFPGRFSGRQFSNSRSEMNVSTLELGDSALYLCASSLLPGTYGYTFGSGTRLTVV.

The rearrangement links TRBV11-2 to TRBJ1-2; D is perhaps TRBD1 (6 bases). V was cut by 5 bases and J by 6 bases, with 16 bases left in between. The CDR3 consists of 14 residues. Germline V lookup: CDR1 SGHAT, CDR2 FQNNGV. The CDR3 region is CASSHSGTPNGYTF. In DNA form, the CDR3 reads TGTGCCAGCAGCCATTCCGGGACACCAAATGGCTACACCTTC.

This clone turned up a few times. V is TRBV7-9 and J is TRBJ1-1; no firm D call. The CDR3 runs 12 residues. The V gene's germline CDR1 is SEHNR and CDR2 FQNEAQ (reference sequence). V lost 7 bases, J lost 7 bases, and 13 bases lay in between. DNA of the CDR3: TGTGCCAGCAATGACGTGACGGGTGAAGCTTTCTTT. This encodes CASNDVTGEAFF.

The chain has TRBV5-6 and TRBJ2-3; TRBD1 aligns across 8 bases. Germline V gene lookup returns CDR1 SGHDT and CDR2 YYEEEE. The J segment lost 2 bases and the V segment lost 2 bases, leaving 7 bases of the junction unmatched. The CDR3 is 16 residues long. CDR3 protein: CASSLPDRELTDTQYF. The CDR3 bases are TGTGCCAGCAGCTTACCGGACAGGGAACTCACAGATACGCAGTATTTT. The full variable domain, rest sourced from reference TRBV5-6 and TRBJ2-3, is DAGVTQSPTHLIKTRGQQVTLRCSPKSGHDTVSWYQQALGQGPQFIFQYYEEEERQRGNFPDRFSGHQFPNYSSELNVNALLLGDSALYLCASSLPDRELTDTQYFGPGTRLTVL.

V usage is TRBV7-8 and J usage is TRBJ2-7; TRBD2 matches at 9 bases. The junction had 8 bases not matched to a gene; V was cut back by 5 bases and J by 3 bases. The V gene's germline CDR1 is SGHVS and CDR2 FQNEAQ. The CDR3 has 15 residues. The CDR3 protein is CASSETSGHNYEQYF. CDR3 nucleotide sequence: TGTGCCAGCAGCGAAACTAGCGGGCATAACTACGAGCAGTACTTC.

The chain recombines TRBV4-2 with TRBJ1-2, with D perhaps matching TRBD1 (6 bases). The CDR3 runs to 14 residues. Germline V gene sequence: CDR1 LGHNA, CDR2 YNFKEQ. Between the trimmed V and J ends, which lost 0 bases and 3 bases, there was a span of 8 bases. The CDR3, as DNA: TGTGCCAGCAGCCAAGAGACAGGATACTATGGCTACACCTTC. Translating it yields CASSQETGYYGYTF.

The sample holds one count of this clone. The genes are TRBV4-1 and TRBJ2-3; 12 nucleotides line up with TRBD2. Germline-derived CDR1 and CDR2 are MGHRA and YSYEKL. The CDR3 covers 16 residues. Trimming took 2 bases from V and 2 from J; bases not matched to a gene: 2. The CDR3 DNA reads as TGCGCCAGCAGCCAAACTAGCGGGGGGAACACAGATACGCAGTATTTT. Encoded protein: CASSQTSGGNTDTQYF.

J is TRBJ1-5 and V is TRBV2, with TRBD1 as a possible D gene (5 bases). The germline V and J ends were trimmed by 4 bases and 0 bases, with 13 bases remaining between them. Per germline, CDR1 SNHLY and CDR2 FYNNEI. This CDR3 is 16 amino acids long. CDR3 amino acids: CASSVLTTGSNQPQHF. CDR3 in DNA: TGTGCCAGCAGTGTACTCACTACAGGTAGCAATCAGCCCCAGCATTTT. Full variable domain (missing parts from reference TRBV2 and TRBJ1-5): EPEVTQTPSHQVTQMGQEVILRCVPISNHLYFYWYRQILGQKVEFLVSFYNNEISEKSEIFDDQFSVERPDGSNFTLKIRSTKLEDSAMYFCASSVLTTGSNQPQHFGDGTRLSIL.

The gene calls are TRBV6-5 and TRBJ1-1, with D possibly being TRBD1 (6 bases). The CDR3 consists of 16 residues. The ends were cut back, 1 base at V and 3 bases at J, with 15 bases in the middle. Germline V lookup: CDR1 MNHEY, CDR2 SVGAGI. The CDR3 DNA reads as TGTGCCAGCAGTTACTATTCAGGGACACTGGACACTGAAGCTTTCTTT. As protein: CASSYYSGTLDTEAFF.

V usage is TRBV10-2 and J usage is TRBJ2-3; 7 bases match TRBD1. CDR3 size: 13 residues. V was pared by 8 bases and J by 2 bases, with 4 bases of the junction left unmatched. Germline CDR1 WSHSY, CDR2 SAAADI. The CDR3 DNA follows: TGCGCCAGCGGGGGACAGTTCACAGATACGCAGTATTTT. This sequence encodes CASGGQFTDTQYF.

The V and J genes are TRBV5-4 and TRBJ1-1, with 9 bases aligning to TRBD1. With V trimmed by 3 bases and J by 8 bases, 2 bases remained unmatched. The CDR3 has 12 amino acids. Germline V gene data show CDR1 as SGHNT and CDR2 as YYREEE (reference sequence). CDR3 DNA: TGTGCCAGCAGCTCGGGACAGGGAGAAGCTTTCTTT. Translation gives CASSSGQGEAFF.

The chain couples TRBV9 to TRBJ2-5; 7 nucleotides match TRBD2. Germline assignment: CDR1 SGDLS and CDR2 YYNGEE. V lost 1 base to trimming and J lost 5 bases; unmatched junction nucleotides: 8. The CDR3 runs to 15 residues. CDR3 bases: TGTGCCAGCAGCGTAAGCGGGGACTACGGGGAGACCCAGTACTTC. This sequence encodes CASSVSGDYGETQYF.

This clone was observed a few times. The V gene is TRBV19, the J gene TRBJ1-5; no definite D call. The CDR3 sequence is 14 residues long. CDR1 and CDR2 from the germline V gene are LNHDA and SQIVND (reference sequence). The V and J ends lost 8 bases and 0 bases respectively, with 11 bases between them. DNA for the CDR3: TGTGCCAGTGAAGGAAGGCTTAGCAATCAGCCCCAGCATTTT. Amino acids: CASEGRLSNQPQHF.

The CDR3 region is CASSQEAAEQETQYF. The DNA for the CDR3 is TGCGCCAGCAGCCAAGAGGCAGCGGAGCAAGAGACCCAGTACTTC. The V gene is TRBV4-1, the J gene TRBJ2-5; a possible D gene is TRBD2 (5 bases). The V gene lost 0 bases and the J gene lost 2 bases, with 10 bases spanning the gap. The length of the CDR3 is 15 residues. CDR1 MGHRA and CDR2 YSYEKL come from the germline V gene.

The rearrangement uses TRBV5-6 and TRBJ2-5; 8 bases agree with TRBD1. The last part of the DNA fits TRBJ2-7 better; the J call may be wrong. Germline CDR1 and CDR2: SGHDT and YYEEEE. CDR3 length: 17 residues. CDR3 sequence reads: CASSLGIGQGVSYEQYF. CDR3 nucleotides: TGTGCCAGCAGCTTAGGTATCGGACAGGGAGTTTCCTACGAGCAGTACTTC.

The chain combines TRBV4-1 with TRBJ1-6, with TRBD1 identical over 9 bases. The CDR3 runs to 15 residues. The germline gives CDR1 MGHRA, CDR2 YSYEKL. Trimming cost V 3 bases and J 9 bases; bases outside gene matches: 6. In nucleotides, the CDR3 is TGCGCCAGCAGCCAGGGACAGGGTGGAATTTCACCCCTCCACTTT. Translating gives CASSQGQGGISPLHF.

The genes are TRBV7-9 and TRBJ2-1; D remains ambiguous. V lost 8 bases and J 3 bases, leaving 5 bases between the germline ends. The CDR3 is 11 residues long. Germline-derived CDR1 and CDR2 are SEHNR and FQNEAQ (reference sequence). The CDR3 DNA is TGTGCCAGCTTCGACTACAATGAGCAGTTCTTC. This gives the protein CASFDYNEQFF.

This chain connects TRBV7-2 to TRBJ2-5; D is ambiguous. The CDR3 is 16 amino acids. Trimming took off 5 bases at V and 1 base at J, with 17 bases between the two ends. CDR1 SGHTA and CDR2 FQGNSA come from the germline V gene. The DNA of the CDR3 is TGTGCCAGCAGCCACTGGGCAGCCGAGTTCCAAGAGACCCAGTACTTC. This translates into CASSHWAAEFQETQYF.

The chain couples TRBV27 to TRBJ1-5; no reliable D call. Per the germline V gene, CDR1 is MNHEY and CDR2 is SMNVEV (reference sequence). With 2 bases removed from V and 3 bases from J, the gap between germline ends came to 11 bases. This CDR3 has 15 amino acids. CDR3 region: CASSLRAGPNQPQHF. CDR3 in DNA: TGTGCCAGCAGTTTACGGGCAGGTCCCAATCAGCCCCAGCATTTT.